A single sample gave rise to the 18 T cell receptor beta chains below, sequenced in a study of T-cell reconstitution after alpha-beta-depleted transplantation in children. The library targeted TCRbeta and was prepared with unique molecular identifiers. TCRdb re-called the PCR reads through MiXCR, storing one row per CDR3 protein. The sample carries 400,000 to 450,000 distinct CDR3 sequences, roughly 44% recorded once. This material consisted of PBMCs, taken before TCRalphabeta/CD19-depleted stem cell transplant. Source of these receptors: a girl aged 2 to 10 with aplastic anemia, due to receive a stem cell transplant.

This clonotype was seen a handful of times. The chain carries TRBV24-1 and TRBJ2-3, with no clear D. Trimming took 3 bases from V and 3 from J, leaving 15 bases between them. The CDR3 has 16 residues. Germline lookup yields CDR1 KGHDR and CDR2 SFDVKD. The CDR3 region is CATSDPTPGSTDTQYF. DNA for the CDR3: TGTGCCACCAGTGATCCGACACCGGGCTCGACAGATACGCAGTATTTT.

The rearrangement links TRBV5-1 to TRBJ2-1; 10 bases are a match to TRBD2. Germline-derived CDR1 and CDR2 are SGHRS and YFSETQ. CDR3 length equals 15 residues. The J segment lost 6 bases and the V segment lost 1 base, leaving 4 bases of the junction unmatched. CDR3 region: CASSLTVAGGNEQFF. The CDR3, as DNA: TGCGCCAGCAGCTTGACAGTAGCGGGGGGCAATGAGCAGTTCTTC.

CDR3 DNA: TGCGCCAGCAGCCAACTGTGGACGGCGGTCTTCGAGGTCGGGGCCAAAAACATTCAGTACTTC. As protein: CASSQLWTAVFEVGAKNIQYF. This sequence joins TRBV4-1 and TRBJ2-4; D not certain. The germline V gene encodes CDR1 MGHRA and CDR2 YSYEKL. This CDR3 is 21 amino acids long. V shed 2 bases and J shed 1 base, with 27 bases lying between them.

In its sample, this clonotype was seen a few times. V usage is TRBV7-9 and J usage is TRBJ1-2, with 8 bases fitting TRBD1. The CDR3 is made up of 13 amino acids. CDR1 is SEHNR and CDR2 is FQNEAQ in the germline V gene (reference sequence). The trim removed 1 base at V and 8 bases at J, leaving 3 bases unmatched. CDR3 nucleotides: TGTGCCAGCAGCTTAGGACAGGGGTTCGGCTACACCTTC. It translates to CASSLGQGFGYTF.

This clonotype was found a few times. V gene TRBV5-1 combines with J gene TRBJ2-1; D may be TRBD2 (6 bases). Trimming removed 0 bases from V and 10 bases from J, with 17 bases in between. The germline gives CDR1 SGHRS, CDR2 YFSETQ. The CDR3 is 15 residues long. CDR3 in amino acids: CASSLGGAMTNEQFF. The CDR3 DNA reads TGCGCCAGCAGCTTGGGCGGGGCCATGACCAACGAGCAGTTCTTC.

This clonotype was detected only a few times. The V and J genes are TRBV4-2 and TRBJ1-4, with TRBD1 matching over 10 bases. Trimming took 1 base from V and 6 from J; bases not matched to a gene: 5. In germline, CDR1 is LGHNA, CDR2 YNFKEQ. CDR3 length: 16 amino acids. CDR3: CASSQALGQGDEKLFF. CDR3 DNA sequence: TGTGCCAGCAGCCAAGCTCTTGGACAGGGGGATGAAAAACTGTTTTTT.

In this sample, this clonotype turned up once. The DNA for the CDR3 is TGTGCCAGCAGCCGACCCCAAGCGGGGAAAGAGACCCAGTACTTC. It yields the protein CASSRPQAGKETQYF. The chain has TRBV6-1 and TRBJ2-5; TRBD2 matches at 7 bases. J was trimmed by 3 bases and V by 6 bases; bases with no gene match: 10. Germline V gene sequence: CDR1 MNHNS, CDR2 SASEGT. CDR3 length equals 15 residues.

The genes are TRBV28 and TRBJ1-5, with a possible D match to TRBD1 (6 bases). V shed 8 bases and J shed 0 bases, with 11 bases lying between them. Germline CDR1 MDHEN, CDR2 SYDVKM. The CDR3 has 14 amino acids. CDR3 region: CASLTGLSNQPQHF. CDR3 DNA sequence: TGTGCCAGCCTGACAGGACTTAGCAATCAGCCCCAGCATTTT.

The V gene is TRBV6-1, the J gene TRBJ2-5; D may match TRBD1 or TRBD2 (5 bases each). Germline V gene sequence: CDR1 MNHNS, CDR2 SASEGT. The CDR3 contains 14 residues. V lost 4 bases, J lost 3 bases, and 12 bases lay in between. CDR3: CASSASGPKETQYF. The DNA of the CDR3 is TGTGCCAGCAGTGCATCGGGACCCAAAGAGACCCAGTACTTC.

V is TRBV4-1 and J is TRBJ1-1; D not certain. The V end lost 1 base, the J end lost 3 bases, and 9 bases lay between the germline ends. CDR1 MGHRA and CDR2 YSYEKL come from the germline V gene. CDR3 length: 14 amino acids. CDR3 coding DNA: TGCGCCAGCAGCCAAGTACCGCAGGACACTGAAGCTTTCTTT. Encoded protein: CASSQVPQDTEAFF.

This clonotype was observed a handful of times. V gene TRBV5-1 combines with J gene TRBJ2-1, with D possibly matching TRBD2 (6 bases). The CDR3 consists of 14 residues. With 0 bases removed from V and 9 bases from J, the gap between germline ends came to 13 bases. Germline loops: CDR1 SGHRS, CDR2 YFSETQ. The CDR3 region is CASSLDSLATEQFF. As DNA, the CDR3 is TGCGCCAGCAGCTTGGATTCACTAGCTACTGAGCAGTTCTTC.

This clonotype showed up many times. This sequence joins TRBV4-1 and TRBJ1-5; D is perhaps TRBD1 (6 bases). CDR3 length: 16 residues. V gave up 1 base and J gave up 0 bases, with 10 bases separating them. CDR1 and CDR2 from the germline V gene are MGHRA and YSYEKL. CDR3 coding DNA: TGCGCCAGCAGCCAAGCGGACAGAGTTAGCAATCAGCCCCAGCATTTT. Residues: CASSQADRVSNQPQHF.

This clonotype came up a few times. The CDR3 reads CASSLAGPVGITEAFF. CDR3 nucleotides: TGTGCCAGCAGTTTAGCCGGGCCGGTGGGTATCACTGAAGCTTTCTTT. The V call is TRBV27, the J call TRBJ1-1, with D unresolved. The V end was cut by 2 bases, the J end by 4 bases, with 17 bases between. The CDR3 spans 16 residues. The germline V gene encodes CDR1 MNHEY and CDR2 SMNVEV (reference sequence).

Here the CDR3 reads CSESTSGRTDTQYF. As DNA, the CDR3 is TGCAGTGAATCTACTAGCGGGAGAACAGATACGCAGTATTTT. The V and J genes are TRBV20-1 and TRBJ2-3; 11 nucleotides agree with TRBD2. V was clipped by 7 bases and J by 3 bases; unmatched bases: 6. This CDR3 has 14 amino acids. Looked up from germline, CDR1 is DFQATT and CDR2 is SNEGSKA (reference sequence).

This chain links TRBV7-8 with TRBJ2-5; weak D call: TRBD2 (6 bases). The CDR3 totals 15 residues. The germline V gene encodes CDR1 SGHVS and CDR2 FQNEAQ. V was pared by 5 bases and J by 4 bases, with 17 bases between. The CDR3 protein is CASSGRDRTIETQYF. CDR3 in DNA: TGTGCCAGCAGCGGACGGGACCGGACTATAGAGACCCAGTACTTC.

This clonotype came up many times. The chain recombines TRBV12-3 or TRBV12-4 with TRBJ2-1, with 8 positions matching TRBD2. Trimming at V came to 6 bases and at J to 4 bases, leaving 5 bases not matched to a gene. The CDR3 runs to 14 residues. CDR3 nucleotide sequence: TGTGCCAGCAGAAATAGCGGGGCTTACAATGAGCAGTTCTTC. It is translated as CASRNSGAYNEQFF.

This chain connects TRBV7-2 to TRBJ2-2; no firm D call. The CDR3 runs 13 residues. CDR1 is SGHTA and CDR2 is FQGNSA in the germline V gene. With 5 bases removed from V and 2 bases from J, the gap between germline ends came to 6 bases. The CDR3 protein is CASSGYNTGELFF. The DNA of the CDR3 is TGTGCCAGCAGCGGGTACAACACCGGGGAGCTGTTTTTT.

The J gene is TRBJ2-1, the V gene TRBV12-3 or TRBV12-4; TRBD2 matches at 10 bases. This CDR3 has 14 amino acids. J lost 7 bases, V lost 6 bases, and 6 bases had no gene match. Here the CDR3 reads CASSTSGVENEQFF. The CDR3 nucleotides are TGTGCCAGCAGCACTAGCGGGGTAGAAAATGAGCAGTTCTTC.